Sequencing of this T cell receptor beta chain was carried out in a study of T cell clonotyping in hematopoietic cell transplantation. Recipients were bled about 28 days pretransplant and at posttransplant days 30, 100, 180. The CDR3 sequence is 13 residues long. Trimming took off 6 bases at V and 6 bases at J, with 14 bases between the two ends. Germline V gene data show CDR1 as LNHDA and CDR2 as SQIVND (reference sequence). Regarding the study as a whole: After transplant, recipient diversity fell while pathologically expanded clonotypes grew through day 180. Cells were unsorted, so CD4 and CD8 contributions were not separated.

Method: immunoSEQ multiplex PCR; TCRdb's copy keeps in-frame clones and lacks some. The data show about 12,000 clones, approximately 80% seen once. In regard to this clone: Antigen: not known.

The TCR comes from a female patient aged 40-50 years who had an allogeneic stem cell transplant from a related donor, so T cells may come from the graft donor. Some clones in this sample may be carry-over from other donors' samples. The starting material was PBMCs, obtained 100 days after allogeneic stem cell transplant. This sequence joins TRBV19 and TRBJ1-2; no clear D gene. The CDR3 sequence: CASRQQPGNGYTF. Written as DNA, the CDR3 is TGTGCCAGTAGGCAGCAACCGGGGAATGGCTACACCTTC.